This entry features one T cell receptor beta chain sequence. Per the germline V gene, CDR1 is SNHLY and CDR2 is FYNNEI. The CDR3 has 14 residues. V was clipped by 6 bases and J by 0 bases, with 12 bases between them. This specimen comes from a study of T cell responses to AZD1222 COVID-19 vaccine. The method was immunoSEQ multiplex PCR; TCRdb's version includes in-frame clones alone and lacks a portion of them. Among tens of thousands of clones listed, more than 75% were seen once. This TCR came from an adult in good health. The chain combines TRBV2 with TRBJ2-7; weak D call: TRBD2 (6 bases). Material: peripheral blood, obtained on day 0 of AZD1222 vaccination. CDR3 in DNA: TGTGCCAGCAGGAAGGCTAGCGCCTCCTACGAGCAGTACTTC. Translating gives CASRKASASYEQYF. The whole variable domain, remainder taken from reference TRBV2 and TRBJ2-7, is EPEVTQTPSHQVTQMGQEVILRCVPISNHLYFYWYRQILGQKVEFLVSFYNNEISEKSEIFDDQFSVERPDGSNFTLKIRSTKLEDSAMYFCASRKASASYEQYFGPGTRLTVT.